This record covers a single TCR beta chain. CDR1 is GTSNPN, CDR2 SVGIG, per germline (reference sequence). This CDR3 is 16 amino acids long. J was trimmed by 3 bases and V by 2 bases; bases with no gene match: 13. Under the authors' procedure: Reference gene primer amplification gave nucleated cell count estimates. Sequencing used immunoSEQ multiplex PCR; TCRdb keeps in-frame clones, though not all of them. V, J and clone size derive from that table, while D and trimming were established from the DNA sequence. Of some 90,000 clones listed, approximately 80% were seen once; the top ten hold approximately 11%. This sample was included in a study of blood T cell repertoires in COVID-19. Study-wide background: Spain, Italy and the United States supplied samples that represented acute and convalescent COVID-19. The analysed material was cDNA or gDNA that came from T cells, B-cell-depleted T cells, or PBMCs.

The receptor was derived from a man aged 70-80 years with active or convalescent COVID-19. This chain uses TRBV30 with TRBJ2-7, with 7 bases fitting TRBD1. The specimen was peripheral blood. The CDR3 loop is CAWSNYRDRALYEQYF. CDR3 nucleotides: TGTGCCTGGAGTAACTACCGGGACAGAGCTCTCTACGAGCAGTACTTC.